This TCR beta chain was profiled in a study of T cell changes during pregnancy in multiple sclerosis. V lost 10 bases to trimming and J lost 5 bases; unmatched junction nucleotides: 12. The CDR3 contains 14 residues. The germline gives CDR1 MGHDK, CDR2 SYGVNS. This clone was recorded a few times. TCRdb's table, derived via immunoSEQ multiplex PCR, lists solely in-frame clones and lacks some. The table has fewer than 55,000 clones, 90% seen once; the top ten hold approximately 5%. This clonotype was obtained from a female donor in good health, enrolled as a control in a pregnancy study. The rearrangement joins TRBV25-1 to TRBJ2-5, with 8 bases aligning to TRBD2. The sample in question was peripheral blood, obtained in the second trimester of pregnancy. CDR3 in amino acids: CATSERTSSETQYF. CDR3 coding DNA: TGTGCCACCAGCGAGCGGACTAGCTCGGAGACCCAGTACTTC.